One and the same sample provided the 27 T cell receptor beta chains below, sequenced in a study of HIV-infected patients and healthy controls. TCRdb re-called the 5' RACE reads with MiXCR, one entry per CDR3 protein. The profile covers about 63,000 distinct CDR3 sequences, with roughly a sixth appearing a single time and about 6% taken by the ten largest. Sample: CD4+ T cells from blood. Every receptor here comes from a human donor in good health.

This clonotype is labeled as medium-sized. The rearrangement joins TRBV28 to TRBJ2-7; perhaps TRBD2 as D (5 bases). CDR1 MDHEN and CDR2 SYDVKM come from the germline V gene. Trimming took 2 bases from V and 5 from J, leaving 10 bases between them. CDR3 length: 13 residues. CDR3: CASSLNLEDEQYF. The CDR3, as DNA: TGTGCCAGCAGTTTAAATTTGGAGGACGAGCAGTACTTC.

The gene calls are TRBV6-6 and TRBJ2-7; perhaps TRBD2 as D (6 bases). Germline CDR1 is MNHNY and CDR2 is SVGAGI (reference sequence). Trimming cost V 5 bases and J 3 bases, with 17 bases left between them. The CDR3 runs to 15 residues. The CDR3 DNA reads TGTGCCAGCAGTCAACCTGGGACTTTTTACTACGAGCAGTACTTC. Its translation is CASSQPGTFYYEQYF.

The chain employs TRBV18 and TRBJ2-1, with TRBD1 matching over 8 bases. The germline CDR1 and CDR2 sequences are KGHSH and LQKENI. V gave up 2 bases and J gave up 7 bases; unmatched junction bases: 7. The CDR3 length is 15 residues. CDR3 amino acids: CASSPAQGAMNEQFF. The CDR3 nucleotides are TGTGCCAGCTCACCAGCTCAGGGGGCGATGAATGAGCAGTTCTTC.

In this sample, this clonotype turned up many times. This chain joins TRBV24-1 and TRBJ2-3; D perhaps matches TRBD2 (5 bases). Germline V gene sequence: CDR1 KGHDR, CDR2 SFDVKD. V was trimmed by 1 base and J by 2 bases, leaving 9 bases between them. This CDR3 has 15 amino acids. The CDR3 DNA sequence: TGTGCCACCAGTGATTTAAGGACTGCCACAGATACGCAGTATTTT. Amino acids: CATSDLRTATDTQYF.

The chain recombines TRBV20-1 with TRBJ2-3, with D uncertain. The V gene's germline CDR1 is DFQATT and CDR2 SNEGSKA (reference sequence). There are 14 residues in the CDR3. V gave up 0 bases and J gave up 8 bases, with 15 bases separating them. In DNA, the CDR3 is TGCAGTGCTAGAGATCCCGCCCCACCGGGTACGCAGTATTTT. Protein: CSARDPAPPGTQYF.

This clonotype was seen ten or more times. The chain combines TRBV20-1 with TRBJ1-2, with D perhaps TRBD1 (5 bases). Germline V gene sequence: CDR1 DFQATT, CDR2 SNEGSKA (reference sequence). The germline V and J ends were trimmed by 1 base and 0 bases, with 12 bases remaining between them. The CDR3 totals 15 residues. The CDR3 sequence: CSARVRGEANYGYTF. The CDR3 DNA sequence: TGCAGTGCTAGAGTGCGGGGGGAAGCTAACTATGGCTACACCTTC.

This rearrangement joins TRBV20-1 to TRBJ1-2; 10 bases line up with TRBD1. Germline CDR1 and CDR2: DFQATT and SNEGSKA (reference sequence). V was clipped by 5 bases and J by 5 bases; unmatched bases: 14. The CDR3 contains 16 residues. The CDR3 protein is CSAAPRTGGPTYGYTF. The CDR3 nucleotides read TGCAGTGCTGCCCCCAGGACAGGGGGGCCTACATATGGCTACACCTTC.

This clonotype was found a few times. V is TRBV5-4 and J is TRBJ1-5, with a tentative D call TRBD1 (5 bases). CDR1 and CDR2 from the germline V gene are SGHNT and YYREEE (reference sequence). The CDR3 is 16 residues long. With 0 bases removed from V and 3 bases from J, the gap between germline ends came to 13 bases. The CDR3 bases are TGTGCCAGCAGCTTGGGGGGGACCGTCAACAATCAGCCCCAGCATTTT. It specifies CASSLGGTVNNQPQHF.

This clonotype appeared a few times. The chain combines TRBV19 with TRBJ1-2; D unresolved. Germline CDR1 LNHDA, CDR2 SQIVND (reference sequence). V was shortened by 4 bases and J by 5 bases, with 17 bases between the two germline ends. The CDR3 loop spans 15 amino acids. CDR3 in DNA: TGTGCCAGTAGTACATCAGGCATCTGGTCTTATGGCTACACCTTC. Translation: CASSTSGIWSYGYTF.

The table lists this clonotype with many counts. The rearrangement uses TRBV7-9 and TRBJ1-1; no reliable D call. V was shortened by 10 bases and J by 1 base, with 13 bases between the two germline ends. This CDR3 has 13 residues. Germline CDR1 and CDR2: SEHNR and FQNEAQ (reference sequence). The DNA for the CDR3 is TGTGCCACTATCGGTCCGGGGAACACTGAAGCTTTCTTT. It is translated as CATIGPGNTEAFF.

The chain has TRBV24-1 and TRBJ1-2, with a weak D call TRBD1 (5 bases). The CDR3 is 14 amino acids. CDR1 is KGHDR, CDR2 SFDVKD, per germline. V was clipped by 4 bases and J by 7 bases, with 15 bases between them. In DNA form, the CDR3 reads TGTGCCACCAGTGACCCCGGCGGGGGTGGTGGCTACACCTTC. Protein sequence: CATSDPGGGGGYTF.

This clonotype appeared many times. The chain combines TRBV3-1 with TRBJ1-2; D call uncertain. Trimming took off 3 bases at V and 3 bases at J, with 23 bases between the two ends. Germline V lookup: CDR1 LGHDT, CDR2 YNNKEL (reference sequence). The CDR3 consists of 18 residues. This CDR3 is CASSQGQQTLPADYGYTF. The CDR3 DNA follows: TGTGCCAGCAGCCAGGGTCAACAGACTCTACCAGCTGACTATGGCTACACCTTC.

This clonotype was detected only a few times. The V gene is TRBV6-6, the J gene TRBJ2-1; 8 nucleotides align to TRBD1. This CDR3 contains 14 residues. Looked up from germline, CDR1 is MNHNY and CDR2 is SVGAGI (reference sequence). V was pared by 7 bases and J by 8 bases, with 10 bases of the junction left unmatched. CDR3 sequence reads: CASKAGGNRDEQFF. For the CDR3, the DNA is TGTGCCAGCAAGGCAGGGGGCAATAGGGATGAGCAGTTCTTC.

This clonotype was counted at least ten times. This chain links TRBV4-2 with TRBJ1-1; a weak D match, TRBD1 (5 bases). The CDR3 runs to 16 residues. Germline CDR1 is LGHNA and CDR2 is YNFKEQ. V lost 0 bases, J lost 0 bases, and 11 bases lay in between. The CDR3 loop is CASSQDPRGLNTEAFF. For the CDR3, the DNA is TGTGCCAGCAGCCAAGATCCGAGGGGCCTGAACACTGAAGCTTTCTTT.

The table lists this clonotype with a few counts. The rearrangement joins TRBV5-4 to TRBJ2-1, with unresolved D. Trimming removed 5 bases from V and 0 bases from J, with 12 bases in between. This CDR3 spans 15 amino acids. Germline CDR1 and CDR2: SGHNT and YYREEE (reference sequence). As DNA, the CDR3 is TGTGCCAGCAGTCATCGTGATTTCTCCTACAATGAGCAGTTCTTC. Protein product: CASSHRDFSYNEQFF.

This clonotype has a handful of counts. The J gene is TRBJ1-3, the V gene TRBV20-1; a possible D gene is TRBD1 (5 bases). With 5 bases removed from V and 0 bases from J, the gap between germline ends came to 17 bases. This CDR3 comprises 16 residues. The germline V gene has CDR1 DFQATT and CDR2 SNEGSKA (reference sequence). The CDR3 bases are TGCAGTGCTTATTTAACCGGGGCTTACTCTGGAAACACCATATATTTT. Its translation is CSAYLTGAYSGNTIYF.

The genes are TRBV20-1 and TRBJ2-1; D tentatively fits TRBD1 or TRBD2 (6 bases each). The CDR3 loop spans 16 amino acids. V was shortened by 5 bases and J by 0 bases, with 17 bases between the two germline ends. CDR1 and CDR2 from the germline V gene are DFQATT and SNEGSKA (reference sequence). The DNA of the CDR3 is TGCAGTGCTGGAGGGCCGGGACACAGCTCCTACAATGAGCAGTTCTTC. Protein sequence: CSAGGPGHSSYNEQFF.

The table lists this clonotype with a few counts. This rearrangement joins TRBV3-1 to TRBJ1-5; D is unresolved. Trimming removed 2 bases at V and 5 bases at J, with 10 bases between. Germline lookup yields CDR1 LGHDT and CDR2 YNNKEL (reference sequence). The CDR3 has 14 amino acids. The CDR3 region has the DNA TGTGCCAGCAGCCAATTTGCGTCGGATCAGCCCCAGCATTTT. This encodes CASSQFASDQPQHF.

The rearrangement joins TRBV5-4 to TRBJ2-1, with TRBD2 matching 14 bases. Germline V gene sequence: CDR1 SGHNT, CDR2 YYREEE (reference sequence). Trimming at V came to 4 bases and at J to 4 bases, leaving 7 bases not matched to a gene. The CDR3 spans 17 residues. Here the CDR3 reads CASSKGLAGVGYNEQFF. The CDR3 DNA sequence: TGTGCCAGCAGCAAGGGACTAGCGGGGGTTGGGTACAATGAGCAGTTCTTC.

V is TRBV4-2 and J is TRBJ2-1; unclear D gene. CDR3 size: 20 residues. V was clipped by 1 base and J by 0 bases, with 22 bases between them. Per the germline V gene, CDR1 is LGHNA and CDR2 is YNFKEQ. CDR3 in amino acids: CASSQVGTANSLSSYNEQFF. The DNA for the CDR3 is TGTGCCAGCAGCCAAGTTGGAACAGCAAACTCCCTCAGCTCCTACAATGAGCAGTTCTTC.

This clonotype has more than one count but fewer than ten. V gene TRBV29-1 combines with J gene TRBJ2-5; 11 bases are shared with TRBD2. CDR3 size: 17 residues. Trimming at V came to 3 bases and at J to 0 bases, leaving 9 bases not matched to a gene. Germline V lookup: CDR1 SQVTM, CDR2 ANQGSEA. The CDR3 sequence: CSVDKGLAVTDQETQYF. CDR3 coding DNA: TGCAGCGTTGATAAGGGACTAGCGGTTACAGACCAAGAGACCCAGTACTTC.

The chain carries TRBV28 and TRBJ1-1, with D hard to call. The germline V gene has CDR1 MDHEN and CDR2 SYDVKM. V shed 6 bases and J shed 4 bases, with 18 bases lying between them. This CDR3 is 15 amino acids long. The CDR3, as DNA: TGTGCCAGCAGGCCCGGGTCTACCCGGGTCACTGAAGCTTTCTTT. The encoded protein is CASRPGSTRVTEAFF.

A few counts support this clonotype. The J gene is TRBJ2-7, the V gene TRBV7-9; 9 nucleotides match TRBD2. CDR1 and CDR2 (germline): SEHNR, FQNEAQ (reference sequence). V was pared by 0 bases and J by 3 bases, with 3 bases of the junction left unmatched. This CDR3 spans 15 amino acids. The CDR3 here is CASSLASGSVYEQYF. The CDR3 DNA is TGTGCCAGCAGCTTAGCTAGCGGGAGTGTCTACGAGCAGTACTTC.

CDR3 nucleotides: TGTGCCAGCAGTTATATGAGGGGGCAAAGCAATCAGCCCCAGCATTTT. It is translated as CASSYMRGQSNQPQHF. The chain links TRBV6-2 or TRBV6-3 to TRBJ1-5; 7 nucleotides line up with TRBD1. The CDR3 runs to 16 residues. Germline trimming cut 3 bases from V and 1 base from J; bases unmatched to any gene: 6. The germline gives CDR1 MNHEY, CDR2 SVGEGT.

This clonotype was seen many times. The V and J genes are TRBV2 and TRBJ2-1; D is ambiguous. Between the trimmed V and J ends, which lost 4 bases and 0 bases, there was a span of 4 bases. CDR1 and CDR2 from the germline V gene are SNHLY and FYNNEI. This CDR3 spans 13 amino acids. The DNA of the CDR3 is TGTGCCAGCAGTGGAGACTCCTACAATGAGCAGTTCTTC. Translation: CASSGDSYNEQFF.

The chain links TRBV6-5 to TRBJ1-1; 7 bases are a match to TRBD1. This CDR3 is built from 13 residues. Germline loops: CDR1 MNHEY, CDR2 SVGAGI. Trimming cost V 2 bases and J 6 bases; bases outside gene matches: 3. Here the CDR3 DNA reads TGTGCCAGCAGTTACGACAGGGTATCTGAAGCTTTCTTT. Translating gives CASSYDRVSEAFF.

The sample holds many counts of this clonotype. The chain carries TRBV11-3 and TRBJ2-1, with D unclear. Germline CDR1 and CDR2: SGHNT and YENEEA. CDR3 size: 11 residues. Trimming pared 6 bases from V and 7 bases from J, leaving 7 bases between. The CDR3 nucleotides are TGTGCCAGCAGGTTGGGGAATGAGCAGTTCTTC. This sequence encodes CASRLGNEQFF.